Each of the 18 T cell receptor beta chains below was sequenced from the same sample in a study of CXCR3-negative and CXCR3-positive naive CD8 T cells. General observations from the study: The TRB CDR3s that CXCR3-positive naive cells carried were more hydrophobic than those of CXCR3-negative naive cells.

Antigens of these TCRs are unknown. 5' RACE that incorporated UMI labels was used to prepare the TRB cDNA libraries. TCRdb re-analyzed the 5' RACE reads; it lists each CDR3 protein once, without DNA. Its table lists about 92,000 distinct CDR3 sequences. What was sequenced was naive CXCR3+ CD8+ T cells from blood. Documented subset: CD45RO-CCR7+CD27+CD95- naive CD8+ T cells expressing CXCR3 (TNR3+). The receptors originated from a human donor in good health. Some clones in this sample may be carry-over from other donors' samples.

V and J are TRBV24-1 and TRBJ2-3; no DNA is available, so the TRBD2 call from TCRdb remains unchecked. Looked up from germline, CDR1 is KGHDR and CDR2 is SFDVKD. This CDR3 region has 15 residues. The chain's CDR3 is CATSEAGDDTDTQYF.

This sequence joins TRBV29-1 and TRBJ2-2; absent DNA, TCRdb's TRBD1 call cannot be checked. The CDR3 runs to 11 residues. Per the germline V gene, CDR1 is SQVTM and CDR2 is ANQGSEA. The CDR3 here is CSVGDPGELFF.

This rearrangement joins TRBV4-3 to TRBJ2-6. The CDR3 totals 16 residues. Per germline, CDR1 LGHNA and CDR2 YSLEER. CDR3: CASSQVSSSGANVLTF.

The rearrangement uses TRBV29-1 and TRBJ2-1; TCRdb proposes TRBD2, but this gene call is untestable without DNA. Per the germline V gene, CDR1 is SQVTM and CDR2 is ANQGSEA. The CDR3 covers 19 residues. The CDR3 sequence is CSLTSAGTSGTSSYNEQFF.

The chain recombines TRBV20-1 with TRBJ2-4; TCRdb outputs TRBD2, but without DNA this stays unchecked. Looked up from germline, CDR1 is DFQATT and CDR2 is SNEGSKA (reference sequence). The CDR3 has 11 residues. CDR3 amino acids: CSATTRNIQYF.

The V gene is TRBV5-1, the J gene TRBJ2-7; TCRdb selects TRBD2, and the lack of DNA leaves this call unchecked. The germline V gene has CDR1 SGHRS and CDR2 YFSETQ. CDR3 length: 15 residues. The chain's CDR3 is CASSLSPGEGYDQYF.

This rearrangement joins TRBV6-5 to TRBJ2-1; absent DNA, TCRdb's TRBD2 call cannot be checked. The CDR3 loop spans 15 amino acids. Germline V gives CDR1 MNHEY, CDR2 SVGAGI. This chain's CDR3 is CASSPVAGVMNEQFF.

The CDR3: CASSNRDGETQYF. The rearrangement links TRBV27 to TRBJ2-5. CDR1 MNHEY and CDR2 SMNVEV come from the germline V gene (reference sequence). The CDR3 is 13 residues long.

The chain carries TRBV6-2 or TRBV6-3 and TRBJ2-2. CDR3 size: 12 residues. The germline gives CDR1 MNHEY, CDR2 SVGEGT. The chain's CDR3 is CASSYPTRELFF.

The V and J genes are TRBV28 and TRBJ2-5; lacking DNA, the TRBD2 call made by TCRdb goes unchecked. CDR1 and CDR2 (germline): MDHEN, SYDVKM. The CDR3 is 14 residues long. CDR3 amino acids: CASSEGLAEETQYF.

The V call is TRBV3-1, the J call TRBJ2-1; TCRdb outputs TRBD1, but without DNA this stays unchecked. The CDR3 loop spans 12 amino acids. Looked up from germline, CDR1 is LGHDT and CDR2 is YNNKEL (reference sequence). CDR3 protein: CASSPRGDEQFF.

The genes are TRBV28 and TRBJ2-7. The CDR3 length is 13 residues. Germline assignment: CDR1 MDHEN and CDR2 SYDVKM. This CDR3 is CASSTLDGWEQYF.

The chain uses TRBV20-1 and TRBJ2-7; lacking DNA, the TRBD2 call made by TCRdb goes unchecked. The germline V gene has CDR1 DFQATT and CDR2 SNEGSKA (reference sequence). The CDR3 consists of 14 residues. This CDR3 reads CSARIDYLSYEQYF.

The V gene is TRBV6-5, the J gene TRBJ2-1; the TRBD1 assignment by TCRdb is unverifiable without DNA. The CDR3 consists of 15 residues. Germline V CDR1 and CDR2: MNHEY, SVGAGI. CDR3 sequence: CASSFPGIPHNEQFF.

This CDR3 is CSVGLPNTDTQYF. This chain uses TRBV29-1 with TRBJ2-3; the D call of TRBD2 rests on TCRdb alone, since no DNA is present to check it. Per the germline V gene, CDR1 is SQVTM and CDR2 is ANQGSEA. The CDR3 is 13 residues long.

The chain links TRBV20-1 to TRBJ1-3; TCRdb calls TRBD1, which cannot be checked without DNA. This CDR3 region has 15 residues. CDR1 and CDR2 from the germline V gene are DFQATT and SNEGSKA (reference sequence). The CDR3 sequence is CSAIKGEGSGNTIYF.

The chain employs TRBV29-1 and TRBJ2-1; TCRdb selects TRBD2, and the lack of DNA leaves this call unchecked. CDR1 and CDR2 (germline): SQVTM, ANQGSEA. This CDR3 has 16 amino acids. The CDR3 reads CSVDSGTSGSYNEQFF.

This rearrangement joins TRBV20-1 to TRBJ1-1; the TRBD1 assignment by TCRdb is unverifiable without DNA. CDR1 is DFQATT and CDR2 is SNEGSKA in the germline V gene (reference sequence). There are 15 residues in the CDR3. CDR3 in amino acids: CSAPLGTGVFTEAFF.